This T cell receptor (beta chain) was documented in a study of CD8 T cells in Susac syndrome. The authors carried out high-throughput sequencing of TCR beta. They applied it to CD8+ and CD4+ T cells obtained from blood. The CDR3 is 15 residues long. Germline trimming cut 0 bases from V and 12 bases from J; bases unmatched to any gene: 8. Per germline, CDR1 SGHDN and CDR2 FVKESK. RNA, at about 0.5 to 1 ug, was reverse transcribed with random hexamers. In TCRdb, the immunoSEQ multiplex PCR reads were re-called with MiXCR into one record per CDR3 protein. The sample lists roughly 200,000 distinct CDR3 sequences; over 85% were seen once.

The chain carries TRBV14 and TRBJ1-6; 7 nucleotides match TRBD1. This receptor was identified in a human donor in good health. The sequenced sample consisted of CD4+ T cells from PBMCs. Here the CDR3 DNA reads TGTGCCAGCAGCCAAGATAATTCGGGACAGAGACCCCTCCACTTT. This sequence encodes CASSQDNSGQRPLHF.